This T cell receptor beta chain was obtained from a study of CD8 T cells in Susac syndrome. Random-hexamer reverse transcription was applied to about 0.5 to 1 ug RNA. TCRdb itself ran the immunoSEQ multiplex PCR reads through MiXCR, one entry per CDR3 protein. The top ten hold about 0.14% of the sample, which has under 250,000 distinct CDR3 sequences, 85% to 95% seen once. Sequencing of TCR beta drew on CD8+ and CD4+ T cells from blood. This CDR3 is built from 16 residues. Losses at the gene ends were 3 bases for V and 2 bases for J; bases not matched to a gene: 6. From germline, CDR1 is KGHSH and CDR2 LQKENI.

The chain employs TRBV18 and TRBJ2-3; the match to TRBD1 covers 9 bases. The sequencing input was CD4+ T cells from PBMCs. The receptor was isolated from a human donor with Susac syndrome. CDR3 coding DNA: TGTGCCAGCTCACCCCCCGGGACAGGGAACACAGATACGCAGTATTTT. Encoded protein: CASSPPGTGNTDTQYF.